Presented here are 26 T cell receptor beta chains from one specimen sequenced in a study of blood T cell repertoires in COVID-19. TCRdb's table, derived via immunoSEQ multiplex PCR, lists solely in-frame clones and lacks some. The sample lists 250,000 to 300,000 clones, 90% to 95% occurring once. Sequences were obtained from PBMCs or T cells enriched from blood (not recorded which). Every receptor here comes from a human donor in a cohort exposed to, infected with or recovered from COVID-19 (not recorded which). The donor label of this sample is uncertain.

Ten or more counts support this clone. Here the CDR3 DNA reads TGCGCCAGCAGCTCCCTCACTAGCGGGGGGGTCCACGAGCAGTACTTC. Its translation is CASSSLTSGGVHEQYF. The V and J genes are TRBV5-1 and TRBJ2-7; TRBD2 aligns across 13 bases. V lost 3 bases and J lost 5; bases outside the gene matches: 8. The CDR3 has 16 residues. Germline-derived CDR1 and CDR2 are SGHRS and YFSETQ.

The genes are TRBV3-1 (or the pseudogene TRBV3-2) and TRBJ2-6, with 7 bases identical to TRBD1. J gave up 0 bases and V 4 bases, and 9 bases lay outside the gene matches. Germline CDR1 reads LGHDT; CDR2 reads YNNKEL (reference sequence). The CDR3 runs to 18 residues. The CDR3 nucleotides read TGTGCCAGCAGCCCACCTACAGGGGTTCGCTCTGGGGCCAACGTCCTGACTTTC. It is translated as CASSPPTGVRSGANVLTF.

The chain has TRBV20-1 and TRBJ2-3, with 12 bases lining up with TRBD2. The germline V gene has CDR1 DFQATT and CDR2 SNEGSKA (reference sequence). This CDR3 contains 15 residues. J was trimmed by 6 bases and V by 3 bases; bases with no gene match: 7. The CDR3 sequence: CSASVSSGGADTQYF. The CDR3 region has the DNA TGCAGTGCTAGTGTCTCTAGCGGGGGGGCGGATACGCAGTATTTT.

V and J are TRBV19 and TRBJ1-6; weak D call: TRBD1 (6 bases). The CDR3 totals 14 residues. Trimming removed 4 bases from V and 5 bases from J, with 9 bases in between. CDR1 is LNHDA and CDR2 is SQIVND in the germline V gene (reference sequence). The CDR3, as DNA: TGTGCCAGTAGTAACAGGGCGGATAATTCACCCCTCCACTTT. Its protein is CASSNRADNSPLHF.

The CDR3 nucleotides are TGTGCCAGCAGCCCCTTAGCGGGGGGGCAGGGGGCCGGGGAGCTGTTTTTT. Amino acids: CASSPLAGGQGAGELFF. The rearrangement joins TRBV5-4 to TRBJ2-2, with 11 bases matching TRBD2. V dropped 4 bases and J dropped 6; count of bases not matched to a gene: 11. This CDR3 is built from 17 residues. The germline V gene encodes CDR1 SGHNT and CDR2 YYREEE (reference sequence).

This chain connects TRBV19 to TRBJ2-7; a weak D match, TRBD2 (5 bases). V was clipped by 1 base and J by 7 bases, with 11 bases between them. The CDR3 loop spans 13 amino acids. Per germline, CDR1 LNHDA and CDR2 SQIVND (reference sequence). CDR3 loop: CASSIAPGIEQYF. CDR3 in DNA: TGTGCCAGTAGTATAGCCCCGGGAATAGAGCAGTACTTC. Full variable domain (outside the CDR3, taken from reference TRBV19 and TRBJ2-7): DGGITQSPKYLFRKEGQNVTLSCEQNLNHDAMYWYRQDPGQGLRLIYYSQIVNDFQKGDIAEGYSVSREKKESFPLTVTSAQKNPTAFYLCASSIAPGIEQYFGPGTRLTVT.

The chain recombines TRBV30 with TRBJ2-7; weak D call: TRBD2 (6 bases). The CDR3 covers 13 residues. The germline V gene encodes CDR1 GTSNPN and CDR2 SVGIG (reference sequence). V lost 2 bases and J lost 4, with 12 bases in between. The CDR3 bases are TGTGCCTGGAGTCCGGGACTTGCTTACGAGCAGTACTTC. Its protein product is CAWSPGLAYEQYF.

This chain joins TRBV7-8 and TRBJ2-5; 8 bases are shared with TRBD2. The CDR3 is 16 amino acids. Germline CDR1 reads SGHVS; CDR2 reads FQNEAQ. V dropped 5 bases and J dropped 2; count of bases not matched to a gene: 10. CDR3 region: CASSRTQLAVQETQYF. CDR3 nucleotides: TGTGCCAGCAGCCGGACTCAACTAGCGGTACAAGAGACCCAGTACTTC.

The V and J genes are TRBV30 and TRBJ2-7, with D unclear. Trimming left V 4 bases short and J 1 base short, with 14 bases between. The CDR3 length is 14 residues. Germline loops: CDR1 GTSNPN, CDR2 SVGIG (reference sequence). The CDR3 nucleotides are TGTGCCTGGAAGAGTGGAGACGCATCCTACGAGCAGTACTTC. This encodes CAWKSGDASYEQYF.

This clone occurred a few times. The rearrangement joins TRBV5-1 to TRBJ2-1; tentatively, D is TRBD1 (6 bases). Per the germline V gene, CDR1 is SGHRS and CDR2 is YFSETQ. Trimming stripped 3 bases from V and 7 bases from J, with 14 bases between. CDR3 length: 14 residues. CDR3 sequence (DNA): TGCGCCAGCAGCTCTGGTGCAGGGGTGAATGAGCAGTTCTTC. This sequence encodes CASSSGAGVNEQFF.

This chain joins TRBV12-5 and TRBJ2-7; D might be TRBD2 (5 bases). CDR3 size: 15 residues. V dropped 0 bases and J dropped 3 bases, with 12 bases sitting between them. Germline-derived CDR1 and CDR2 are LGHNT and FRNRAP. Here the CDR3 reads CASGLVLGQDYEQYF. Written as DNA, the CDR3 is TGTGCTAGTGGTTTGGTACTAGGGCAGGACTACGAGCAGTACTTC.

The rearrangement links TRBV10-3 to TRBJ2-1; 7 bases agree with TRBD1. The CDR3 totals 12 residues. From germline, CDR1 is ENHRY and CDR2 SYGVKD. Losses at the gene ends were 6 bases for V and 6 bases for J; bases not matched to a gene: 2. CDR3 in amino acids: CAIRGQFNEQFF. For the CDR3, the DNA is TGTGCCATCAGGGGACAGTTCAATGAGCAGTTCTTC.

The J gene is TRBJ2-5, the V gene TRBV11-3, with TRBD2 matching over 9 bases. The CDR3 extends over 16 amino acids. V lost 3 bases and J lost 3; bases outside the gene matches: 8. Germline V gene sequence: CDR1 SGHNT, CDR2 YENEEA. The CDR3 spells CASSLGALAGKETQYF. The DNA for the CDR3 is TGTGCCAGCAGCTTGGGGGCACTAGCGGGTAAAGAGACCCAGTACTTC.

V is TRBV7-9 and J is TRBJ1-4; D is ambiguous. Per the germline V gene, CDR1 is SEHNR and CDR2 is FQNEAQ (reference sequence). V gave up 1 base and J gave up 8 bases, with 11 bases separating them. The CDR3 extends over 14 amino acids. CDR3 protein: CASSLGRGSEKLFF. Written as DNA, the CDR3 is TGTGCCAGCAGCTTAGGGCGGGGTTCAGAAAAACTGTTTTTT.

Only a few counts were recorded for this clone. The J gene is TRBJ2-3, the V gene TRBV24-1; 9 bases line up with TRBD2. V shed 9 bases, J shed 2 bases, and the junction held 5 bases outside the gene matches. Per germline, CDR1 KGHDR and CDR2 SFDVKD. This CDR3 is built from 14 residues. In DNA form, the CDR3 reads TGTGCCACCCAAGCGGGGGGATCCACAGATACGCAGTATTTT. Translated, it gives CATQAGGSTDTQYF.

A note on this clone: The sample has other DNA sequences that encode this CDR3 too. The CDR3 DNA reads TGTGCCAGCAGTGGAGGGGGGGGCTCCTACGAGCAGTACTTC. This codes for CASSGGGGSYEQYF. V gene TRBV28 combines with J gene TRBJ2-7; tentative D call: TRBD2 (7 bases). The germline V and J ends were trimmed by 5 bases and 0 bases, with 11 bases remaining between them. The CDR3 contains 14 residues. Per the germline V gene, CDR1 is MDHEN and CDR2 is SYDVKM.

The CDR3 here is CASSAPGLAGQETQYF. The CDR3 coding sequence is TGTGCCAGCAGCGCACCGGGACTAGCGGGGCAAGAGACCCAGTACTTC. The chain recombines TRBV9 with TRBJ2-5; 13 nucleotides align to TRBD2. CDR3 length: 16 residues. V shed 3 bases and J 2 bases; nucleotides not matched to a gene: 4. From germline, CDR1 is SGDLS and CDR2 YYNGEE.

V gene TRBV10-3 combines with J gene TRBJ1-2; no clear D. Germline V lookup: CDR1 ENHRY, CDR2 SYGVKD. Deletions cut 3 bases from V and 4 bases from J, with 15 bases between. The CDR3 length is 15 residues. DNA of the CDR3: TGTGCCATCAGTGATCTCGCTGCTACCCTCTATGGCTACACCTTC. Protein sequence: CAISDLAATLYGYTF.

The DNA of the CDR3 is TGTGCCAGCAGCTTAGGGACAGGGCCAAACTACGAGCAGTACTTC. It is translated as CASSLGTGPNYEQYF. J is TRBJ2-7 and V is TRBV7-8; 8 bases fit TRBD1. The CDR3 has 15 residues. Germline values: CDR1 SGHVS, CDR2 FQNEAQ. With 1 base clipped from V and 3 bases from J, the junction kept 5 bases outside the gene matches.

V usage is TRBV7-3 and J usage is TRBJ1-1, with D perhaps TRBD1 (6 bases). Germline V CDR1 and CDR2: SGHTA, FQGTGA. This CDR3 is 14 amino acids long. V shed 6 bases and J shed 1 base, with 12 bases lying between them. The CDR3 nucleotides are TGTGCCAGCAGTCCGGGACACTCGAACACTGAAGCTTTCTTT. The encoded protein is CASSPGHSNTEAFF.

The chain uses TRBV6-5 and TRBJ2-2, with a tentative D call TRBD1 (6 bases). V lost 1 base to trimming and J lost 7 bases, with 10 bases between them. CDR3 length equals 14 residues. The germline CDR1 and CDR2 sequences are MNHEY and SVGAGI. CDR3 sequence (DNA): TGTGCCAGCAGTTACTGGAAAGGGGGCGGGGAGCTGTTTTTT. Amino acids: CASSYWKGGGELFF.

This clone occurred many times. The chain recombines TRBV4-1 with TRBJ1-6, with D perhaps matching TRBD1 (6 bases). Germline V gene sequence: CDR1 MGHRA, CDR2 YSYEKL. There are 15 residues in the CDR3. V lost 0 bases and J 6 bases, leaving 9 bases between the germline ends. The CDR3 DNA follows: TGCGCCAGCAGCCAAGATCAGGGGCTTAATTCACCCCTCCACTTT. Translating gives CASSQDQGLNSPLHF.

The rearrangement uses TRBV5-1 and TRBJ1-3; 8 bases are shared with TRBD1. The CDR3 is made up of 15 amino acids. Germline V gene data show CDR1 as SGHRS and CDR2 as YFSETQ. After removal of 4 bases from V and 2 bases from J, the junction contained 5 bases not matched to a gene. CDR3 nucleotide sequence: TGCGCCAGCAGCACAACAGGGGGTACTGGAAACACCATATATTTT. Protein product: CASSTTGGTGNTIYF.

V gene TRBV11-2 combines with J gene TRBJ2-2; D might be TRBD2 (5 bases). Trimming removed 4 bases at V and 11 bases at J, with 17 bases between. The length of the CDR3 is 14 residues. Looked up from germline, CDR1 is SGHAT and CDR2 is FQNNGV. CDR3: CASSSPRTAPELFF. CDR3 coding DNA: TGTGCCAGCAGCTCCCCACGGACTGCGCCAGAGCTGTTTTTT.

V and J are TRBV5-1 and TRBJ1-6; tentatively, D is TRBD1 (5 bases). The V end lost 0 bases, the J end lost 7 bases, and 11 bases lay between the germline ends. This CDR3 region has 15 residues. CDR1 and CDR2 from the germline V gene are SGHRS and YFSETQ. The CDR3 bases are TGCGCCAGCAGCTTGGCTCAGGGTCTGAATTCACCCCTCCACTTT. Translation gives CASSLAQGLNSPLHF. The complete variable domain, with remaining parts taken from reference TRBV5-1 and TRBJ1-6, reads KAGVTQTPRYLIKTRGQQVTLSCSPISGHRSVSWYQQTPGQGLQFLFEYFSETQRNKGNFPGRFSGRQFSNSRSEMNVSTLELGDSALYLCASSLAQGLNSPLHFGNGTRLTVT.

This chain links TRBV11-2 with TRBJ1-6, with a tentative D call TRBD1 (5 bases). The CDR3 consists of 15 residues. Trimming stripped 4 bases from V and 6 bases from J, with 13 bases between. The germline V gene has CDR1 SGHAT and CDR2 FQNNGV. CDR3 in DNA: TGTGCCAGCAGCTCGCCGCGACAGTCTAATTCACCCCTCCACTTT. This codes for CASSSPRQSNSPLHF.